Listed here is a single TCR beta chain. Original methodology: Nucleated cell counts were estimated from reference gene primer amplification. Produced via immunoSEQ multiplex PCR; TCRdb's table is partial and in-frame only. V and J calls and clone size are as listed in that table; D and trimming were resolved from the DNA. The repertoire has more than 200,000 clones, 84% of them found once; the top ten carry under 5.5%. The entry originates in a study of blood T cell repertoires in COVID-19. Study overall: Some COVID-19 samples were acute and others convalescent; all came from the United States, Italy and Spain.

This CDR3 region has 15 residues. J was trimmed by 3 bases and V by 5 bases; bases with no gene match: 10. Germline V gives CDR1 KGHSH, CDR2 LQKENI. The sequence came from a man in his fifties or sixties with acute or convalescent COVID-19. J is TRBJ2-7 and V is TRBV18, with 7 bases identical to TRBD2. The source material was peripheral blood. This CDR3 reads CASSTASGHNYEQYF. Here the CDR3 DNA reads TGTGCCAGCTCAACGGCTAGCGGACACAACTACGAGCAGTACTTC.